The 27 T cell receptor beta chains below all came from one sample that was sequenced in a study of PD-1 blockade in classical Hodgkin lymphoma. Every single patient, without exception, relapsed after autologous stem cell transplantation, and brentuximab vedotin exposure varied. Only in-frame clones appear in the TCRdb table, and some are missing; sequencing was by immunoSEQ multiplex PCR. The sample records 95,000 to 100,000 clones, around 89% being singletons. Sequences were derived from peripheral blood mononuclear cells (PBMCs), sampled before the second cycle of nivolumab. The receptors derive from a human donor with classical Hodgkin lymphoma.

This clone has just one count. J is TRBJ2-3 and V is TRBV7-2; D is unresolved. Germline V gene data show CDR1 as SGHTA and CDR2 as FQGNSA. The CDR3 covers 12 residues. V lost 2 bases, J lost 7 bases, and 7 bases lay in between. This CDR3 is CASSLSAHTQYF. CDR3 DNA sequence: TGTGCCAGCAGCTTATCGGCGCATACGCAGTATTTT. Using reference TRBV7-2 and TRBJ2-3 for the parts outside the CDR3, the full variable domain is GAGVSQSPSNKVTEKGKDVELRCDPISGHTALYWYRQSLGQGLEFLIYFQGNSAPDKSGLPSDRFSAERTGGSVSTLTIQRTQQEDSAVYLCASSLSAHTQYFGPGTRLTVL.

The rearrangement uses TRBV6-5 and TRBJ1-1; D is uncertain. CDR3 length: 11 amino acids. The V end was cut by 5 bases, the J end by 8 bases, with 9 bases between. The germline V gene has CDR1 MNHEY and CDR2 SVGAGI. The CDR3 here is CASSNGIEAFF. The CDR3 DNA sequence: TGTGCCAGCAGTAACGGGATCGAAGCTTTCTTT.

DNA of the CDR3: TGTGCCAGCAGCCCCCGGGACTGGGGCCCCGATACGCAGTATTTT. Translating gives CASSPRDWGPDTQYF. J is TRBJ2-3 and V is TRBV7-6, with a weak D call TRBD2 (6 bases). CDR1 is SGHVS and CDR2 is FNYEAQ in the germline V gene. CDR3 length: 15 residues. Trimming shortened V by 5 bases and J by 6 bases, and 18 bases separated the two germline ends.

A few counts support this clone. The rearrangement links TRBV15 to TRBJ1-1; D unresolved. Germline V lookup: CDR1 LNHNV, CDR2 YYDKDF (reference sequence). V shed 4 bases and J shed 1 base, with 7 bases lying between them. The CDR3 totals 13 residues. The CDR3 DNA reads TGTGCCACCAGCACAGACCCGAACACTGAAGCTTTCTTT. Protein product: CATSTDPNTEAFF. Full variable domain (remainder filled in from reference TRBV15 and TRBJ1-1): DAMVIQNPRYQVTQFGKPVTLSCSQTLNHNVMYWYQQKSSQAPKLLFHYYDKDFNNEADTPDNFQSRRPNTSFCFLDIRSPGLGDTAMYLCATSTDPNTEAFFGQGTRLTVV.

This clone has just one count. The J gene is TRBJ1-1, the V gene TRBV30, with D possibly matching TRBD1 (6 bases). The CDR3 is 13 residues long. Germline loops: CDR1 GTSNPN, CDR2 SVGIG (reference sequence). Trimming removed 2 bases at V and 0 bases at J, with 7 bases between. CDR3: CAWSWGLNTEAFF. DNA for the CDR3: TGTGCCTGGAGTTGGGGGCTGAACACTGAAGCTTTCTTT.

The J gene is TRBJ1-5, the V gene TRBV6-5; maybe TRBD1 (5 bases). The CDR3 extends over 13 amino acids. Germline-derived CDR1 and CDR2 are MNHEY and SVGAGI. The V gene lost 2 bases and the J gene lost 11 bases, with 13 bases spanning the gap. The chain's CDR3 is CASSYPGGAAQHF. The CDR3 coding sequence is TGTGCCAGCAGTTACCCAGGCGGGGCGGCCCAGCATTTT.

The chain recombines TRBV4-2 with TRBJ2-1; 7 bases are shared with TRBD1. V dropped 4 bases and J dropped 3; count of bases not matched to a gene: 15. The CDR3 covers 18 residues. Germline CDR1 LGHNA, CDR2 YNFKEQ. The CDR3 DNA sequence: TGTGCCAGCAGCCGCCCCCTCGGCCAGGGGGTTTACTACAATGAGCAGTTCTTC. Amino acid sequence: CASSRPLGQGVYYNEQFF.

The genes are TRBV7-2 and TRBJ1-6; a possible D gene is TRBD1 (5 bases). The CDR3 has 14 amino acids. V lost 4 bases and J lost 9, with 13 bases in between. Per the germline V gene, CDR1 is SGHTA and CDR2 is FQGNSA. The CDR3 nucleotides read TGTGCCAGCAGCTCCGGGACCGATTTTTCACCCCTCCACTTT. It yields the protein CASSSGTDFSPLHF.

V usage is TRBV28 and J usage is TRBJ1-1; D remains unclear. The length of the CDR3 is 13 residues. Trimming cost V 7 bases and J 0 bases, with 9 bases left between them. Germline V gene lookup returns CDR1 MDHEN and CDR2 SYDVKM. The CDR3 region is CASTKRMNTEAFF. As DNA, the CDR3 is TGTGCCAGCACAAAGCGCATGAACACTGAAGCTTTCTTT.

The chain carries TRBV27 and TRBJ2-1; TRBD1 is a possible D gene (6 bases). CDR1 is MNHEY and CDR2 is SMNVEV in the germline V gene (reference sequence). V lost 3 bases to trimming and J lost 7 bases, with 13 bases between them. The CDR3 loop spans 14 amino acids. The DNA of the CDR3 is TGTGCCAGCAGTTTTCCAGGGGACGGGAATGAGCAGTTCTTC. This encodes CASSFPGDGNEQFF.

The sample holds one count of this clone. The chain couples TRBV5-1 to TRBJ1-4; 7 bases align to TRBD1. The CDR3 is made up of 14 amino acids. V dropped 0 bases and J dropped 8; count of bases not matched to a gene: 4. CDR1 is SGHRS, CDR2 YFSETQ, per germline. The CDR3 region is CASSLEGAGEKLFF. CDR3 bases: TGCGCCAGCAGCTTGGAGGGGGCTGGGGAAAAACTGTTTTTT.

This rearrangement joins TRBV12-5 to TRBJ2-7; D not resolved. Germline assignment: CDR1 LGHNT and CDR2 FRNRAP. There are 17 residues in the CDR3. V was cut by 0 bases and J by 0 bases, with 15 bases left in between. Here the CDR3 DNA reads TGTGCTAGTGGTTTGGTAATCCTGGAAGGCAGCTCCTACGAGCAGTACTTC. Amino acids: CASGLVILEGSSYEQYF.

Comment on this clone: The sample carries other DNA sequences with the same CDR3. V is TRBV30 and J is TRBJ2-7, with unresolved D. V lost 2 bases to trimming and J lost 0 bases, with 5 bases between them. Germline values: CDR1 GTSNPN, CDR2 SVGIG (reference sequence). The CDR3 loop spans 12 amino acids. The CDR3 sequence: CAWSSNSYEQYF. The CDR3 region has the DNA TGTGCCTGGAGTTCCAACTCCTACGAGCAGTACTTC.

This clone showed up just once. V is TRBV4-1 and J is TRBJ2-1, with a tentative D call TRBD2 (5 bases). The V gene's germline CDR1 is MGHRA and CDR2 YSYEKL. With 1 base removed from V and 0 bases from J, the gap between germline ends came to 10 bases. The CDR3 has 16 residues. CDR3 sequence: CASSQGEKLSYNEQFF. DNA for the CDR3: TGCGCCAGCAGCCAAGGGGAGAAGCTCTCCTACAATGAGCAGTTCTTC.

This clone was observed a single time. This chain joins TRBV18 and TRBJ2-5; TRBD1 aligns across 9 bases. TRBJ2-7 explains the end of the DNA better; the J call may be wrong. The CDR3 sequence is 15 residues long. The germline V gene encodes CDR1 KGHSH and CDR2 LQKENI. The CDR3 protein is CASSPRDRDLYEQYF. CDR3 in DNA: TGTGCCAGCTCACCACGGGACAGGGATCTCTACGAGCAGTACTTC.

The chain has TRBV4-1 and TRBJ2-7; 7 bases map to TRBD1. The V and J ends lost 11 bases and 3 bases, in that order; junction bases with no gene match: 13. The germline V gene has CDR1 MGHRA and CDR2 YSYEKL. The CDR3 runs to 14 residues. CDR3 protein: CAWEPNRGDYEQYF. CDR3 bases: TGCGCCTGGGAACCCAACAGGGGCGACTACGAGCAGTACTTC.

The V call is TRBV5-1, the J call TRBJ2-3; D perhaps matches TRBD2 (6 bases). The V gene lost 5 bases and the J gene lost 8 bases, with 21 bases spanning the gap. The germline gives CDR1 SGHRS, CDR2 YFSETQ. The CDR3 spans 15 residues. The DNA for the CDR3 is TGCGCCAGCAGAGGGACTCAAGTTCCGGAGGGTACGCAGTATTTT. Protein product: CASRGTQVPEGTQYF. The variable domain in full, with the rest retrieved from reference TRBV5-1 and TRBJ2-3, is KAGVTQTPRYLIKTRGQQVTLSCSPISGHRSVSWYQQTPGQGLQFLFEYFSETQRNKGNFPGRFSGRQFSNSRSEMNVSTLELGDSALYLCASRGTQVPEGTQYFGPGTRLTVL.

This sequence joins TRBV6-5 and TRBJ2-1; a possible D gene is TRBD2 (5 bases). This CDR3 spans 13 amino acids. V was clipped by 6 bases and J by 4 bases, with 10 bases between them. CDR1 is MNHEY, CDR2 SVGAGI, per germline. The CDR3 coding sequence is TGTGCCAGCAGAGGACTGGGATACAATGAGCAGTTCTTC. Amino acid sequence: CASRGLGYNEQFF.

This clone has just one count. The chain has TRBV19 and TRBJ1-2, with D unclear. Deletions cut 3 bases from V and 4 bases from J, with 9 bases between. Germline CDR1 and CDR2: LNHDA and SQIVND (reference sequence). This CDR3 has 13 amino acids. The CDR3 loop reads CASSMTSSYGYTF. DNA for the CDR3: TGTGCCAGTAGTATGACGAGCAGCTATGGCTACACCTTC.

V gene TRBV19 combines with J gene TRBJ1-5; 8 bases align to TRBD1. There are 20 residues in the CDR3. V lost 3 bases, J lost 2 bases, and 18 bases stayed unmatched. Germline lookup yields CDR1 LNHDA and CDR2 SQIVND (reference sequence). As DNA, the CDR3 is TGTGCCAGTAGTATCCGAAGGACAGGGCAGAAATTATATGGCAATCAGCCCCAGCATTTT. It encodes CASSIRRTGQKLYGNQPQHF.

This chain joins TRBV7-8 and TRBJ2-7, with 12 bases identical to TRBD1. From germline, CDR1 is SGHVS and CDR2 FQNEAQ. The CDR3 is 18 amino acids. V trimming: 7 bases; J trimming: 3 bases; junction bases outside the gene matches: 16. CDR3 nucleotides: TGTGCCAGCACCCCGGGACAGGGGGCTTCTTGGAGTGGCTACGAGCAGTACTTC. It translates to CASTPGQGASWSGYEQYF.

The genes are TRBV6-5 and TRBJ1-1, with D possibly matching TRBD1 (6 bases). CDR1 is MNHEY and CDR2 is SVGAGI in the germline V gene. Trimming removed 6 bases from V and 5 bases from J, with 16 bases in between. The CDR3 extends over 14 amino acids. CDR3 nucleotide sequence: TGTGCCAGCAGGATCAGGGGAAGAGCAACTGAAGCTTTCTTT. It yields the protein CASRIRGRATEAFF.

This rearrangement joins TRBV27 to TRBJ2-7; 10 nucleotides align to TRBD1. Germline trimming cut 5 bases from V and 6 bases from J; bases unmatched to any gene: 7. Germline V lookup: CDR1 MNHEY, CDR2 SMNVEV (reference sequence). This CDR3 is built from 14 residues. CDR3 region: CASSPGQGVGEQYF. CDR3 bases: TGTGCCAGCAGTCCAGGACAGGGGGTCGGCGAGCAGTACTTC.

The chain recombines TRBV11-2 with TRBJ2-7, with D perhaps TRBD2 (7 bases). The V gene's germline CDR1 is SGHAT and CDR2 FQNNGV. Trimming took 0 bases from V and 6 from J, leaving 21 bases between them. CDR3 size: 17 residues. CDR3 nucleotide sequence: TGTGCCAGCAGCTTAGAGGGGGGGGCCGCAGGATCGACCGAGCAGTACTTC. It yields the protein CASSLEGGAAGSTEQYF.

This sequence joins TRBV7-3 and TRBJ2-5, with D possibly TRBD2 on 6 matching bases. Trimming stripped 0 bases from V and 1 base from J, with 6 bases between. CDR1 and CDR2 from the germline V gene are SGHTA and FQGTGA. The CDR3 extends over 14 amino acids. CDR3 amino acids: CASSLTGGQETQYF. The CDR3 DNA follows: TGTGCCAGCAGCTTAACGGGGGGCCAAGAGACCCAGTACTTC.

The table lists this clone with a count of one. The V call is TRBV9, the J call TRBJ2-5; TRBD2 matches at 13 bases. The CDR3 has 16 residues. V shed 5 bases and J 4 bases; nucleotides not matched to a gene: 8. Per the germline V gene, CDR1 is SGDLS and CDR2 is YYNGEE. The CDR3 sequence is CASSRLAGGLRETQYF. The DNA for the CDR3 is TGTGCCAGCAGTAGACTAGCGGGGGGTCTAAGAGAGACCCAGTACTTC.

The CDR3 region has the DNA TGTGCCAGCCGGTACAGGGGCTCTGGCTACACCTTC. Its translation is CASRYRGSGYTF. The V gene is TRBV6-1, the J gene TRBJ1-2; 7 positions match TRBD1. The CDR3 has 12 amino acids. Germline trimming cut 8 bases from V and 7 bases from J; bases unmatched to any gene: 7. The V gene's germline CDR1 is MNHNS and CDR2 SASEGT.